The sequence of this T cell receptor beta chain was determined in a study of blood T cell repertoires in COVID-19. Across the whole study: Samples taken during acute and convalescent COVID-19 were collected in the United States, Italy and Spain.

Enrollees, about 18 to 95 years old, lived in approximately 25 US areas. Under the authors' procedure: Reference gene primer amplification yielded estimated nucleated cell counts. The protocol was immunoSEQ multiplex PCR, while the TCRdb copy is restricted to in-frame clones and leaves out a portion. V, J and clone size reflect that table, while D and trimming were determined from the DNA. The sample shows 250,000 to 350,000 clones, around 86% of them seen only once. V gave up 2 bases and J gave up 2 bases, with 13 bases separating them. Germline values: CDR1 MNHEY, CDR2 SVGAGI. The CDR3 has 15 amino acids.

The chain is built from TRBV6-5 and TRBJ2-7; a possible D gene is TRBD1 (5 bases). Sequencing was done on a sample of PBMCs or T cells enriched from blood (not recorded which). The clonotype originates from a woman aged 18-29 years who had recovered from COVID-19. The CDR3 DNA reads TGTGCCAGCAGTTACGATCCCGAACAGGCCTACGAGCAGTACTTC. Encoded protein: CASSYDPEQAYEQYF.